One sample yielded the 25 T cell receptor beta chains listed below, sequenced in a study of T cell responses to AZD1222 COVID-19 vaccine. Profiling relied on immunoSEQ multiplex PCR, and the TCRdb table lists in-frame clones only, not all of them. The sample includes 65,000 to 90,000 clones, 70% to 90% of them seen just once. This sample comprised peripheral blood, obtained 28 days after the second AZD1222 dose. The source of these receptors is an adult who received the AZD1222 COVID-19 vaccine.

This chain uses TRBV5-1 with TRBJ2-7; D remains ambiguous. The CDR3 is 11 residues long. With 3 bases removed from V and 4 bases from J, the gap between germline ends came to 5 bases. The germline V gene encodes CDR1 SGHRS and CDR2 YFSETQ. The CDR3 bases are TGCGCCAGCAGCTCACAATACGAGCAGTACTTC. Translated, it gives CASSSQYEQYF.

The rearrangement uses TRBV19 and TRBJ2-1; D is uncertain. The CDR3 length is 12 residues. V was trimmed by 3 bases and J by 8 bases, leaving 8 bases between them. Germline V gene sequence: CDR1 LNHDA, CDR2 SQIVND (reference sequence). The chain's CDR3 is CASSIMGDEQFF. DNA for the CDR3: TGTGCCAGTAGTATTATGGGCGATGAGCAGTTCTTC.

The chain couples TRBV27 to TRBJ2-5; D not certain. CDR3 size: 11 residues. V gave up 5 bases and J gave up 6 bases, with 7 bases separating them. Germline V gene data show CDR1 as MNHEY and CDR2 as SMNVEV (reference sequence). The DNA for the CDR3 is TGTGCCAGCAGTAGTGGCCAGACCCAGTACTTC. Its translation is CASSSGQTQYF.

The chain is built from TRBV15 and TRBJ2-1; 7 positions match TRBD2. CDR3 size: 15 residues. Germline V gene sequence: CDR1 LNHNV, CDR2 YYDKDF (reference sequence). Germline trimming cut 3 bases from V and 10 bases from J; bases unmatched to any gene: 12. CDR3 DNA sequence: TGTGCCACCAGCAGCCTTAAGTGGGAGGGCCGGGAGCAGTTCTTC. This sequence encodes CATSSLKWEGREQFF.

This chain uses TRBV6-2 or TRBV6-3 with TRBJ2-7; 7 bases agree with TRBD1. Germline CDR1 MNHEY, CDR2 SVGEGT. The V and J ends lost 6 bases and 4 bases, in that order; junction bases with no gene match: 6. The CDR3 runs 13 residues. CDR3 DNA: TGTGCCAGCAGCAAGACAGGGACGTACGAGCAGTACTTC. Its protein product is CASSKTGTYEQYF.

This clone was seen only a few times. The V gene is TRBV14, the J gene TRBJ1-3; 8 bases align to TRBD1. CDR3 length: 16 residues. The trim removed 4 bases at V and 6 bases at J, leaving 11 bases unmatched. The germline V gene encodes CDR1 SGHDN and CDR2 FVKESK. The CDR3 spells CASSPRGRAEQNTIYF. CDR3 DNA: TGTGCCAGCAGCCCCAGGGGGCGAGCGGAGCAAAACACCATATATTTT.

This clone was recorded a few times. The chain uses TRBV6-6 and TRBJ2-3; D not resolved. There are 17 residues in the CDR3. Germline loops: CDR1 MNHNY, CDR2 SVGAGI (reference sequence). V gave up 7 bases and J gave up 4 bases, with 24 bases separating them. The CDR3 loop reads CASIRSRTIRRSDTQYF. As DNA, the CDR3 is TGTGCCAGCATTCGATCCAGGACGATAAGGAGATCAGATACGCAGTATTTT.

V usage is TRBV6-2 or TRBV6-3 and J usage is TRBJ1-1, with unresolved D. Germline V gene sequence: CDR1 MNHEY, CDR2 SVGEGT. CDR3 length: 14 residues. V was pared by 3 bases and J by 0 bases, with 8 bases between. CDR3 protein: CASSYPVMNTEAFF. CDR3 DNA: TGTGCCAGCAGTTATCCGGTTATGAACACTGAAGCTTTCTTT.

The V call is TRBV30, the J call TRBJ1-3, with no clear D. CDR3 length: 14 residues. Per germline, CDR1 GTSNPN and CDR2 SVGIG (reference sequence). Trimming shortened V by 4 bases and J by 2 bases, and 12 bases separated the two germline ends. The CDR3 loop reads CAWMSGIPGNTIYF. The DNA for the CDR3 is TGTGCCTGGATGTCGGGCATCCCTGGAAACACCATATATTTT.

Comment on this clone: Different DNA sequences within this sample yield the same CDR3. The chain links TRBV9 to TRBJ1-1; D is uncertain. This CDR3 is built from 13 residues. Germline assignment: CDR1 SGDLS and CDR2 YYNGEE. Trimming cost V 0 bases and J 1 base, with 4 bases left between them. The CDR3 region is CASSVGPNTEAFF. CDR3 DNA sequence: TGTGCCAGCAGCGTAGGCCCGAACACTGAAGCTTTCTTT. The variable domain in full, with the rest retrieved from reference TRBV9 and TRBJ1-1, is DSGVTQTPKHLITATGQRVTLRCSPRSGDLSVYWYQQSLDQGLQFLIQYYNGEERAKGNILERFSAQQFPDLHSELNLSSLELGDSALYFCASSVGPNTEAFFGQGTRLTVV.

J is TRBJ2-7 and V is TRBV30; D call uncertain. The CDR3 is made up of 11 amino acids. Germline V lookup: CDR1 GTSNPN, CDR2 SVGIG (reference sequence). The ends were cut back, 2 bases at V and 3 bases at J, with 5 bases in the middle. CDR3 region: CAWSFYYEQYF. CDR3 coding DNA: TGTGCCTGGAGTTTCTACTACGAGCAGTACTTC.

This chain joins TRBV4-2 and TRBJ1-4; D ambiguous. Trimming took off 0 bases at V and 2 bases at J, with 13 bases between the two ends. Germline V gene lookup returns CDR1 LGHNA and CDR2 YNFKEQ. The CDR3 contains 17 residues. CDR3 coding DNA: TGTGCCAGCAGCCAAGATCCTCGGGTACGGACTAATGAAAAACTGTTTTTT. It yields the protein CASSQDPRVRTNEKLFF.

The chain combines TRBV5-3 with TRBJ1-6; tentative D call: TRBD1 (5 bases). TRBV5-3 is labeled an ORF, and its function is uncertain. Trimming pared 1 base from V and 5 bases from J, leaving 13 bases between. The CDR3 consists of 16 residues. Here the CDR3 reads CARSLLPGRNNSPLHF. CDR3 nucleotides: TGTGCCAGAAGCTTGTTACCGGGACGGAATAATTCACCCCTCCACTTT.

In DNA, the CDR3 is TGTGCCAGCAGCCAGCGGACGGGGTTAGACTATGGCTACACCTTC. Protein product: CASSQRTGLDYGYTF. The chain combines TRBV3-1 (or the pseudogene TRBV3-2) with TRBJ1-2; D gene unclear. This CDR3 comprises 15 residues. CDR1 and CDR2 (germline): LGHDT, YNNKEL (reference sequence). Trimming left V 3 bases short and J 3 bases short, with 14 bases between.

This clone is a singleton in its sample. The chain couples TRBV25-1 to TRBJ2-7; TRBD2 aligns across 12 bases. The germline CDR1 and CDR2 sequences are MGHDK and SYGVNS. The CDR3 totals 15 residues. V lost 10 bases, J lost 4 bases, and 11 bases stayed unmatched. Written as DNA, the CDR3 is TGTGCCACCTTTGGGCTAGCGGGAGGGAAATACGAGCAGTACTTC. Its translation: CATFGLAGGKYEQYF.

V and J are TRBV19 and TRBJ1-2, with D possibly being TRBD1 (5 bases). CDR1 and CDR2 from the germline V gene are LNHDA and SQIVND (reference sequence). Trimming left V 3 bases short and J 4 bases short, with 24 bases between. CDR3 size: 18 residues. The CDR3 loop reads CASSIPRTGTQTLYGYTF. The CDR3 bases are TGTGCCAGTAGTATCCCACGTACCGGGACCCAGACCCTCTATGGCTACACCTTC.

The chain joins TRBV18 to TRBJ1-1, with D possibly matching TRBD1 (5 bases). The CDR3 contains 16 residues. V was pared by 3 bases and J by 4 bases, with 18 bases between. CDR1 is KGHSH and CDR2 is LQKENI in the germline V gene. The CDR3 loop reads CASSPTFTGGGTEAFF. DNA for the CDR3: TGTGCCAGCTCACCCACTTTCACAGGCGGTGGCACTGAAGCTTTCTTT.

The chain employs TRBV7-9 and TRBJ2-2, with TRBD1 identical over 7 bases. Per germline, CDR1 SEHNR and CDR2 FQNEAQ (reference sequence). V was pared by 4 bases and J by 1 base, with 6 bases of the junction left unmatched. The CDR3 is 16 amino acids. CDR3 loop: CASSSRTGENTGELFF. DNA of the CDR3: TGTGCCAGCAGCTCCCGGACAGGCGAGAACACCGGGGAGCTGTTTTTT.

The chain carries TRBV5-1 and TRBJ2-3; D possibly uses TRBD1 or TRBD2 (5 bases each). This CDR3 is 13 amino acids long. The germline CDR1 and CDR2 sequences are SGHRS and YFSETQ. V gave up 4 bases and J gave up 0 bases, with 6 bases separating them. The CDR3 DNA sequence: TGCGCCAGCAGCCGGGACAGCACAGATACGCAGTATTTT. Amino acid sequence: CASSRDSTDTQYF.

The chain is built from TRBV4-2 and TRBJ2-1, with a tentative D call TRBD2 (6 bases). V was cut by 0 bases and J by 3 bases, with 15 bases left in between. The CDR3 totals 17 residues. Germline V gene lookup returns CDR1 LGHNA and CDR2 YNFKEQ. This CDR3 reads CASSQDGVETSYNEQFF. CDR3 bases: TGTGCCAGCAGCCAAGATGGAGTAGAGACTAGCTACAATGAGCAGTTCTTC.

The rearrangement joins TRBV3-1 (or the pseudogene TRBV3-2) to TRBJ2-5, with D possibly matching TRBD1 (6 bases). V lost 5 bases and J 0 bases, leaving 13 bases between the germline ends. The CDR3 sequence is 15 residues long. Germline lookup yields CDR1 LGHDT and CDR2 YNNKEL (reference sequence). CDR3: CASSDRTEYQETQYF. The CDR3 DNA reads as TGTGCCAGCAGCGATCGGACAGAGTACCAAGAGACCCAGTACTTC.

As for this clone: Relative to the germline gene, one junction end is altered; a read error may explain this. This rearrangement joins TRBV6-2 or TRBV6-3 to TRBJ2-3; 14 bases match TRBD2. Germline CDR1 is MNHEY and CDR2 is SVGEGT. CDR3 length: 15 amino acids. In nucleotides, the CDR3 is TGTGCCAGCAGTTACTACCCGGGACTAGCGGGAGTGTGGGATTTT. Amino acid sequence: CASSYYPGLAGVWDF.

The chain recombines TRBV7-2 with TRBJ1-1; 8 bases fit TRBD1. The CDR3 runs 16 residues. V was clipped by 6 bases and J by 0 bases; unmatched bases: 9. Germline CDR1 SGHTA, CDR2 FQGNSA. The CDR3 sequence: CASSPSTGALNTEAFF. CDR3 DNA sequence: TGTGCCAGCAGTCCATCGACAGGGGCTCTGAACACTGAAGCTTTCTTT.

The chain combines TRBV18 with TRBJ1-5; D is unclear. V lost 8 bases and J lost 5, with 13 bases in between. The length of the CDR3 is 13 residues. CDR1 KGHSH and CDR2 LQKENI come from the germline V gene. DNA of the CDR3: TGTGCCAGCGCTACTGTGCCGGATCAGCCCCAGCATTTT. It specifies CASATVPDQPQHF.

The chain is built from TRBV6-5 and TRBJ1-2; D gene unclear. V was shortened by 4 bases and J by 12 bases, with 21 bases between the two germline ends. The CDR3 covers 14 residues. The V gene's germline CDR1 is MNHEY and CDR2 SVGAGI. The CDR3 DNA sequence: TGTGCCAGCAGTTCCACCTCGGGTGCCAAGTTCAACACCTTC. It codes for CASSSTSGAKFNTF.